The sequence of this T cell receptor beta chain was determined in a study of molecular identifiers for immune sequencing clone quantification. The study, taken as a whole, reports: Clones that had above 20 RNA copies took up over 99% of effector molecules but under 1% in naive cells.

This CDR3 is built from 14 residues. V lost 3 bases and J lost 4, with 16 bases in between. The V gene's germline CDR1 is DFQATT and CDR2 SNEGSKA (reference sequence). The naive CD8 libraries originated from between about 18,000 and 1,000,000 sorted cells and drew on 10%, 30% or 50% RNA. MiXCR was run by TCRdb on the PCR reads, yielding one entry per CDR3 protein. The table lists about half a million distinct CDR3 sequences, over 20% of them singletons. With regard to this clonotype: Antigen unknown. This may be a read error: a much more frequent sequence differs by one nucleotide.

The clonotype comes from a human donor in good health. Some libraries in this study had Jurkat cell RNA spiked in. The chain is built from TRBV20-1 and TRBJ2-7; D may be TRBD1 (5 bases). The sample comprised naive CD8+ T cells from blood, with Jurkat cell RNA spiked in. Sample subset: FACS-sorted CD8+CD4-CCR7+CD45RA+ naive T cells. The CDR3 loop is CSARAWGVPYEQYF. The CDR3 DNA follows: TGCAGTGCTAGGGCCTGGGGCGTGCCATACGAGCAGTACTTC.